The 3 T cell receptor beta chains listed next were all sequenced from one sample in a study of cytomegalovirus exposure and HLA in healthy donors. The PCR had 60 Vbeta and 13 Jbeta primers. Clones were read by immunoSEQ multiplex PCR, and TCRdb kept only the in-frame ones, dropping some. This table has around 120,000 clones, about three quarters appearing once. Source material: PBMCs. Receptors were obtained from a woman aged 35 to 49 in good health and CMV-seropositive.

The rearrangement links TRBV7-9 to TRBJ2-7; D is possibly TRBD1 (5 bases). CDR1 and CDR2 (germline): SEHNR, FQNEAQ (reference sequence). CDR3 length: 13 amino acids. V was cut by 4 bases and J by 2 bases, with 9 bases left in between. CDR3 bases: TGTGCCAGCAGCTCGTCAGGGACCTACGAGCAGTACTTC. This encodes CASSSSGTYEQYF.

The CDR3 coding sequence is TGTGCCAGCCCACTCGGGGGACAGGGAATCCAAGAGACCCAGTACTTC. Translated, it gives CASPLGGQGIQETQYF. This chain links TRBV2 with TRBJ2-5; 9 bases agree with TRBD1. Germline lookup yields CDR1 SNHLY and CDR2 FYNNEI. This CDR3 comprises 16 residues. V lost 8 bases and J lost 1; bases outside the gene matches: 11.

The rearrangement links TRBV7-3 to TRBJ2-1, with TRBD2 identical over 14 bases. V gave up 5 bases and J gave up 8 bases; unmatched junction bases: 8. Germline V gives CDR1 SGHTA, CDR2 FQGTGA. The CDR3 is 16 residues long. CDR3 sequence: CASSRATSGGADEQFF. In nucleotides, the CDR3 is TGTGCCAGCAGCAGAGCGACTAGCGGGGGGGCAGATGAGCAGTTCTTC.